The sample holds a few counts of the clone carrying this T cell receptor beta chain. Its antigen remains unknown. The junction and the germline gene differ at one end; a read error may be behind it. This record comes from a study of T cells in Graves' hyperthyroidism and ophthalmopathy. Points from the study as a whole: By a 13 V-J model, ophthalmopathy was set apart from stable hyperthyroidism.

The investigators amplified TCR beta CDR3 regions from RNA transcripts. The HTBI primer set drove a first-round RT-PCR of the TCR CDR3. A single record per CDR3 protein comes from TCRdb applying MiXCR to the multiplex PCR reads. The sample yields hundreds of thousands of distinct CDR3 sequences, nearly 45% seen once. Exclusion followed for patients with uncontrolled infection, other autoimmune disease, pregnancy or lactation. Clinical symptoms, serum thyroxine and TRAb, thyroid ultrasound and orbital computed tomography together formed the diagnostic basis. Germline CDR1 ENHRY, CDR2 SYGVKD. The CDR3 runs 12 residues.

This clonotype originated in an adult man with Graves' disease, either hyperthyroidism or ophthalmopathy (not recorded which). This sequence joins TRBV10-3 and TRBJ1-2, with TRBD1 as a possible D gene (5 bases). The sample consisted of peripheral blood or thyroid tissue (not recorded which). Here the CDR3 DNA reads TGTGCCAGCAGTCAGGACATGGCTGGCTACACCTTC. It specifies CASSQDMAGYTF.